This record covers a single T cell receptor beta chain. The source of the sample is a study of blood T cells in healthy people across ages. CDR3 length: 8 residues. CDR1 and CDR2 from the germline V gene are SQVTM and ANQGSEA. It was with a sample-barcoded 5' primer and a J-beta primer mix that a second PCR of roughly 6 to 12 cycles was run. TCRdb fed the 5' RACE reads into MiXCR, producing one record per CDR3 protein. The data contain roughly 2 million distinct CDR3 sequences, less than 50% of them singletons. The receptor was derived from a middle-aged woman in good health. The J gene is TRBJ2-5, the V gene TRBV29-1; D is ambiguous. Sequencing was done on a sample of blood. CDR3 DNA: TGCAGTATAGAGACCCAGTACTTC. Translating gives CSIETQYF.